These 21 T cell receptor beta chains came from one sample sequenced in a study of shared clonotypes between healthy human individuals. The table came from immunoSEQ multiplex PCR; TCRdb's copy has only in-frame clones and leaves some out. The sample gives around 1.6 million clones, roughly 98% of which show up once; roughly 0.4% is in the top ten. Input material: naive CD4+ T cells sorted from blood. Subset given: CD45RA+ positively selected. These TCRs come from a man aged 25 to 45 in good health.

V is TRBV28 and J is TRBJ2-7, with TRBD2 as a possible D gene (6 bases). With 5 bases removed from V and 9 bases from J, the gap between germline ends came to 20 bases. The V gene's germline CDR1 is MDHEN and CDR2 SYDVKM. This CDR3 region has 14 residues. The CDR3 DNA sequence: TGTGCCAGCAGTACCGGGACTCCTACCGGTGGGCAGTACTTC. It yields the protein CASSTGTPTGGQYF.

The J gene is TRBJ1-4, the V gene TRBV5-1; unclear D gene. CDR1 SGHRS and CDR2 YFSETQ come from the germline V gene. With 0 bases removed from V and 3 bases from J, the gap between germline ends came to 6 bases. This CDR3 is built from 14 residues. The CDR3 region has the DNA TGCGCCAGCAGCTTGGACGGTTCTAATGAAAAACTGTTTTTT. It codes for CASSLDGSNEKLFF.

The rearrangement uses TRBV4-1 and TRBJ1-4, with D possibly TRBD1 on 5 matching bases. The V end lost 1 base, the J end lost 7 bases, and 13 bases lay between the germline ends. Germline CDR1 and CDR2: MGHRA and YSYEKL. This CDR3 region has 15 residues. The chain's CDR3 is CASSQGGLQGEKLFF. DNA of the CDR3: TGCGCCAGCAGCCAAGGTGGTCTGCAGGGTGAAAAACTGTTTTTT.

This chain connects TRBV5-6 to TRBJ2-2; unclear D gene. V dropped 0 bases and J dropped 1 base, with 7 bases sitting between them. The V gene's germline CDR1 is SGHDT and CDR2 YYEEEE. The CDR3 runs to 15 residues. For the CDR3, the DNA is TGTGCCAGCAGCTTGGCTCAGTTGAACACCGGGGAGCTGTTTTTT. This encodes CASSLAQLNTGELFF. The whole variable domain, filled in from reference TRBV5-6 and TRBJ2-2, reads DAGVTQSPTHLIKTRGQQVTLRCSPKSGHDTVSWYQQALGQGPQFIFQYYEEEERQRGNFPDRFSGHQFPNYSSELNVNALLLGDSALYLCASSLAQLNTGELFFGEGSRLTVL.

Here the CDR3 DNA reads TGTGCCAGCTCACCAGGGACCGGGACAGGGGCCAATTACGAGCAGTACTTC. Its translation: CASSPGTGTGANYEQYF. The chain joins TRBV18 to TRBJ2-7; 10 bases align to TRBD1. CDR1 and CDR2 from the germline V gene are KGHSH and LQKENI. The CDR3 extends over 17 amino acids. The junction had 11 bases not matched to a gene; V was cut back by 2 bases and J by 4 bases.

The V and J genes are TRBV14 and TRBJ2-7; possibly TRBD2 for D (5 bases). Trimming took 4 bases from V and 4 from J, leaving 11 bases between them. Germline V lookup: CDR1 SGHDN, CDR2 FVKESK. The length of the CDR3 is 13 residues. The CDR3 reads CASSPPPGYEQYF. The CDR3 coding sequence is TGTGCCAGCAGCCCCCCCCCGGGGTACGAGCAGTACTTC.

V and J are TRBV9 and TRBJ2-5; D is undetermined. Trimming removed 0 bases at V and 10 bases at J, with 7 bases between. Germline V gene sequence: CDR1 SGDLS, CDR2 YYNGEE. This CDR3 contains 11 residues. This CDR3 reads CASSVGSGQYF. DNA for the CDR3: TGTGCCAGCAGCGTAGGGTCAGGCCAGTACTTC.

The chain recombines TRBV5-6 with TRBJ1-5; D remains ambiguous. Germline CDR1 reads SGHDT; CDR2 reads YYEEEE. V lost 0 bases and J 4 bases, leaving 8 bases between the germline ends. The CDR3 extends over 14 amino acids. The CDR3 here is CASSLGFSNQPQHF. CDR3 coding DNA: TGTGCCAGCAGCTTGGGATTCAGTAATCAGCCCCAGCATTTT.

The chain carries TRBV5-1 and TRBJ2-5; D uncertain. Trimming removed 3 bases from V and 1 base from J, with 10 bases in between. The CDR3 totals 14 residues. In germline, CDR1 is SGHRS, CDR2 YFSETQ. This CDR3 is CASSWLTPQETQYF. The CDR3 region has the DNA TGCGCCAGCAGCTGGTTGACGCCCCAAGAGACCCAGTACTTC.

The V gene is TRBV5-5, the J gene TRBJ2-1; D is uncertain. CDR3 length: 12 residues. In germline, CDR1 is SGHKS, CDR2 YYEKEE (reference sequence). The ends were cut back, 7 bases at V and 1 base at J, with 6 bases in the middle. The CDR3 nucleotides read TGTGCCAGCGCACTATCCTACAATGAGCAGTTCTTC. This encodes CASALSYNEQFF.

The CDR3 sequence: CASSQAPETQYF. The DNA for the CDR3 is TGTGCCAGCAGCCAAGCCCCGGAGACCCAGTACTTC. This chain links TRBV14 with TRBJ2-5, with unresolved D. V was clipped by 1 base and J by 5 bases, with 5 bases between them. Germline V gene sequence: CDR1 SGHDN, CDR2 FVKESK. CDR3 size: 12 residues.

This clone was seen a single time. The chain joins TRBV28 to TRBJ1-2; possible D gene TRBD1, 6 bases. V dropped 2 bases and J dropped 4 bases, with 11 bases sitting between them. This CDR3 has 14 residues. Germline values: CDR1 MDHEN, CDR2 SYDVKM. CDR3 sequence (DNA): TGTGCCAGCAGTTTAGGGCAGGGGACCTATGGCTACACCTTC. Translation gives CASSLGQGTYGYTF.

In the case of this clone: An end of the junction does not agree with germline; a read error may underlie this. The chain joins TRBV5-8 to TRBJ2-7; 16 nucleotides line up with TRBD2. The CDR3 covers 18 residues. Germline CDR1 and CDR2: SGHTS and YDEGEE. CDR3: CASSLKGLAGGISSEQYF. CDR3 nucleotides: TGTGCCAGCAGCTTGAAGGGACTAGCGGGAGGGATTTCCTCCGAGCAGTACTTC.

This clone was counted once. This rearrangement joins TRBV4-1 to TRBJ1-4; D ambiguous. The V end lost 2 bases, the J end lost 8 bases, and 12 bases lay between the germline ends. The CDR3 extends over 14 amino acids. Looked up from germline, CDR1 is MGHRA and CDR2 is YSYEKL. The CDR3 DNA follows: TGCGCCAGCAGCCAACAGCACCAGGACGAAAAACTGTTTTTT. This translates into CASSQQHQDEKLFF.

CDR3 nucleotides: TGTGCCAGCAGGGGGCTAGATGCGGTGGCCTACGAGCAGTACTTC. Protein: CASRGLDAVAYEQYF. This rearrangement joins TRBV28 to TRBJ2-7; possible D gene TRBD1, 5 bases. The germline gives CDR1 MDHEN, CDR2 SYDVKM. Trimming left V 6 bases short and J 2 bases short, with 17 bases between. This CDR3 has 15 residues.

This clone has just a few counts. Other nucleotide sequences from this sample produce the same CDR3. The chain links TRBV5-1 to TRBJ2-7; the match to TRBD1 covers 7 bases. V lost 2 bases, J lost 4 bases, and 0 bases stayed unmatched. CDR1 and CDR2 (germline): SGHRS, YFSETQ. This CDR3 has 12 residues. Here the CDR3 reads CASSLQGYEQYF. Here the CDR3 DNA reads TGCGCCAGCAGCTTACAGGGGTACGAGCAGTACTTC.

The CDR3 DNA reads TGTGCCAGTAGTGGAACGGGACTCCCCAACACCGGGGAGCTGTTTTTT. Translation: CASSGTGLPNTGELFF. This sequence joins TRBV19 and TRBJ2-2; tentative D call: TRBD2 (6 bases). V was cut by 5 bases and J by 2 bases, with 15 bases left in between. The CDR3 length is 16 residues. The germline CDR1 and CDR2 sequences are LNHDA and SQIVND (reference sequence).

The J gene is TRBJ2-3, the V gene TRBV9; D perhaps matches TRBD1 (6 bases). Trimming removed 4 bases from V and 0 bases from J, with 15 bases in between. The CDR3 sequence is 16 residues long. CDR1 and CDR2 from the germline V gene are SGDLS and YYNGEE. CDR3 residues: CASSLIGQPSTDTQYF. Written as DNA, the CDR3 is TGTGCCAGCAGCCTTATCGGACAGCCAAGCACAGATACGCAGTATTTT.

The rearrangement uses TRBV4-1 and TRBJ1-2; D is uncertain. Between the trimmed V and J ends, which lost 2 bases and 4 bases, there was a span of 5 bases. This CDR3 comprises 12 residues. Germline CDR1 MGHRA, CDR2 YSYEKL. CDR3 nucleotide sequence: TGCGCCAGCAGCCAATTCTCCTATGGCTACACCTTC. Its translation: CASSQFSYGYTF.

The V call is TRBV28, the J call TRBJ1-1; D uncertain. The CDR3 contains 14 residues. Trimming shortened V by 2 bases and J by 4 bases, and 11 bases separated the two germline ends. The germline V gene has CDR1 MDHEN and CDR2 SYDVKM. CDR3 loop: CASSLETRGTEAFF. The CDR3 DNA reads as TGTGCCAGCAGTTTAGAGACACGTGGCACTGAAGCTTTCTTT.

The chain employs TRBV28 and TRBJ2-7, with 8 positions matching TRBD1. V dropped 6 bases and J dropped 5; count of bases not matched to a gene: 9. Germline CDR1 and CDR2: MDHEN and SYDVKM. The CDR3 has 14 amino acids. The CDR3 DNA sequence: TGTGCCAGCAGGAGGACAGGGTCTAGGAACGAGCAGTACTTC. Amino acid sequence: CASRRTGSRNEQYF.